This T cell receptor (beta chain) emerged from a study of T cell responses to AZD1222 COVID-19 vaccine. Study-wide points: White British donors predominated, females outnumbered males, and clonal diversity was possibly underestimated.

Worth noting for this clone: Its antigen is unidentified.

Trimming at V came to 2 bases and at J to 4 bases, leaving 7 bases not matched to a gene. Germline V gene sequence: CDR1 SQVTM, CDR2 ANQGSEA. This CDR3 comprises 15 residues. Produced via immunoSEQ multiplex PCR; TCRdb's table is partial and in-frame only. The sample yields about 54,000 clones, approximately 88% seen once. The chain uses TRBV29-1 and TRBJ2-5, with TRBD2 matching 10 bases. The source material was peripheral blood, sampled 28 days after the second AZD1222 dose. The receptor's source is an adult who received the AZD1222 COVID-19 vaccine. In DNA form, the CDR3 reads TGCAGCGTTGAATGGCTAGCGGGAGTCCGAGAGACCCAGTACTTC. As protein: CSVEWLAGVRETQYF.